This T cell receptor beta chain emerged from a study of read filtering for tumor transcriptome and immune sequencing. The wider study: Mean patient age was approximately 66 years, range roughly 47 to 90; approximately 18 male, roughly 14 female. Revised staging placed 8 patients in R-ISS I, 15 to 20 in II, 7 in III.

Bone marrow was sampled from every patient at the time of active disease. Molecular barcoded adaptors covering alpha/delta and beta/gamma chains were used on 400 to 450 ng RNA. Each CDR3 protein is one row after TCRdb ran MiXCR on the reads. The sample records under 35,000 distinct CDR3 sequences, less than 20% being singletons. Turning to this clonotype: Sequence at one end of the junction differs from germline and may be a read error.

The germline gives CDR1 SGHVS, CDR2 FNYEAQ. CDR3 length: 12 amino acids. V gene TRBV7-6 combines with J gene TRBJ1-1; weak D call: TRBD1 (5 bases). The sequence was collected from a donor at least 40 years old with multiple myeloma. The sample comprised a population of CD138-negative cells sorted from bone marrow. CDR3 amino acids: CASSSGRVEAFF. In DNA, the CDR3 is TGTGCCAGCAGTTCTGGCAGGGTTGAAGCTTTCTTC.